The 5 T cell receptor beta chains listed next were all sequenced from one sample in a study of regulatory T cells in long-lasting Graves disease. Construction of TCR beta libraries relied on iRepertoire HTBI primers and on Arm-PCR targeting CDR3 regions. One entry per CDR3 protein results from TCRdb running MiXCR on the multiplex PCR reads. The sample has hundreds of thousands of distinct CDR3 sequences; about 13% are singletons. Time point meaning: newly diagnosed GD, antithyroid drugs for less than 3 months. The TCR library was made from RNA extracted from PBMCs. In addition, the sample was reused for a study of T cells in Graves' hyperthyroidism and ophthalmopathy.

This sample comprised peripheral blood mononuclear cells (PBMCs), obtained at new diagnosis, from a patient treated with antithyroid drugs. These receptors originate from a young man with Graves disease.

This clonotype was counted only a few times. DNA of the CDR3: TGTGCCAGCAGCCAAGCCTACGGGGAAAGCGACGAAAAACTGTTTTTT. Amino acid sequence: CASSQAYGESDEKLFF. The rearrangement joins TRBV4-2 to TRBJ1-4; D call uncertain. This CDR3 has 16 amino acids. Per germline, CDR1 LGHNA and CDR2 YNFKEQ. V dropped 1 base and J dropped 8 bases, with 17 bases sitting between them.

The chain carries TRBV10-3 and TRBJ2-7; either TRBD1 or TRBD2 may supply D (5 bases each). Germline loops: CDR1 ENHRY, CDR2 SYGVKD. V lost 3 bases to trimming and J lost 0 bases, with 9 bases between them. The CDR3 has 14 amino acids. DNA of the CDR3: TGTGCCATCAGTGACGGGGACCGCTCCTACGAGCAGTACTTC. It codes for CAISDGDRSYEQYF.

This clonotype was observed many times. This chain connects TRBV9 to TRBJ2-7, with D possibly being TRBD2 (6 bases). Germline V gives CDR1 SGDLS, CDR2 YYNGEE. The V end lost 2 bases, the J end lost 5 bases, and 14 bases lay between the germline ends. The CDR3 sequence is 14 residues long. CDR3 loop: CASSVDPSGDEQYF. The DNA for the CDR3 is TGTGCCAGCAGCGTCGACCCCTCGGGGGACGAGCAGTACTTC.

This clonotype was recorded at least ten times. This chain connects TRBV12-3 or TRBV12-4 to TRBJ1-1, with D maybe TRBD1 (6 bases). The CDR3 consists of 13 residues. Trimming stripped 3 bases from V and 3 bases from J, with 8 bases between. The CDR3 is CASSFSGDTEAFF. The CDR3 nucleotides are TGTGCCAGCAGTTTCTCAGGGGACACTGAAGCTTTCTTT.

This clonotype was found many times. J is TRBJ2-3 and V is TRBV20-1, with D maybe TRBD2 (6 bases). This CDR3 is built from 11 residues. V lost 3 bases and J lost 10, with 11 bases in between. The germline V gene encodes CDR1 DFQATT and CDR2 SNEGSKA (reference sequence). CDR3 loop: CSARIGRSQYF. DNA for the CDR3: TGCAGTGCTAGGATAGGGAGGTCGCAGTATTTT.